Sequencing of this T cell receptor beta chain was carried out in a study (dated by TCRdb to between 2014 and 2017). About the full investigation: The study examined whether tumor-infiltrating Tregs in breast cancer are drawn from blood Tregs or arise in situ by conversion from other CD4+ T cell subsets. Overall results and qualifications from the work: Validation in the larger cohort was restricted to a single TCR beta V-J rearrangement rather than whole repertoires. Tumor-infiltrating Treg TCR alpha and beta sequences overlapped most with tumor naive CD4+ T cells, then with blood naive CD4+ T cells. In terms of TCR gene usage, tumor memory CD4+ T cells clustered together with blood and lymph node memory CD4+ cells, as well as with lymph node naive CD4+ cells.

Full-length TCR variable regions were amplified by 5' RACE PCR with constant-region reverse primers, and semi-nested PCR with Nested Universal Primer A was subsequently performed. The ReliaPrep RNA Cell Miniprep System was used to extract total RNA, which was then reverse transcribed into 5'RACE-ready cDNA with the SMARTer RACE 5'/3' Kit. Multiplex adaptors were used to barcode full-length TCR alpha and beta libraries, and the barcoded libraries were sequenced on an Illumina MiSeq. Turning to the authors' computational methods: For each of nine subset-tissue groups, sequencing data from the five patients were pooled, and the groups were then compared using unsupervised clustering of TCR gene usage. The Morisita-Horn index, with shared sequences weighted by their contribution to each repertoire, was used to calculate repertoire similarity. TCRdb trimmed public reads at Q25 via fastp, called clones via MiXCR and kept in-frame beta chains. CDR3 protein sequences are deduplicated, and each keeps its most common genes and DNA. These V and J calls originate from TCRdb's pipeline instead of the authors' own analysis. Present in this sample are roughly 40,000 distinct CDR3 sequences, 18% of which were seen just once. The top ten hold approximately 3% of the sample.

The Miltenyi Naive CD4+ T Cell Isolation kit was used to purify naive CD4+ T cells, and Tregs were depleted with CD25 microbeads. Tregs, naive and memory CD4+ T cells from tumor, blood and ipsilateral draining lymph nodes of a few breast cancer patients underwent full-length TCR alpha and beta sequencing. Tumor tissue and lymph nodes from ipsilateral axillary dissection were perfused with PBS, minced and digested with collagenase I and hyaluronidase. Mononuclear cells from lymph nodes or approximately 50 ml of peripheral blood were isolated by Ficoll density gradient centrifugation. FACS confirmed that the sorted cell populations were more than 90% pure. This clonotype was observed at least ten times. Its antigen is unknown. Qualities for individual bases were not recorded, and no much larger clone is one base off. Sequences SGHTA (CDR1) and FQGNSA (CDR2) are obtained from the germline V gene. The CDR3 runs 15 residues from the cysteine to the phenylalanine. Just CDR3 DNA is preserved here, 45 bases in frame from base 1. V was cut back by 2 bases and J by 0 bases, leaving a gap of 8 bases between them.

The sequenced material came from naive CD4+ T cells sorted from a lymph node. The sample's cell subset or site label is to be understood as: naive CD4+ T cells, CD4+CD45RA+CD25-. This receptor was identified in a female donor with breast cancer. The chain joins TRBV7-2 to TRBJ1-5; the D gene assignment is ambiguous. In nucleotide form, the sequence is TGTGCCAGCAGCTTAATGGCGGGTAGCAATCAGCCCCAGCATTTT. This translates into CASSLMAGSNQPQHF.